The 10 T cell receptor beta chains below all came from one sample that was sequenced in a study of radiotherapy plus CTLA-4 blockade in lung cancer. The table came from immunoSEQ multiplex PCR; TCRdb's copy has only in-frame clones and leaves some out. The sample holds just over 60,000 clones, approximately 75% seen once. The specimen was peripheral blood, collected from a patient treated with radiotherapy plus ipilimumab. These receptors all come from a human donor with non-small cell lung cancer who had a complete response to radiotherapy plus ipilimumab.

The chain joins TRBV5-1 to TRBJ1-4, with D possibly being TRBD1 (6 bases). The CDR3 has 14 residues. The V gene's germline CDR1 is SGHRS and CDR2 YFSETQ. Trimming shortened V by 1 base and J by 3 bases, and 7 bases separated the two germline ends. CDR3 DNA: TGCGCCAGCAGCTTGCAGGGGTCTAATGAAAAACTGTTTTTT. Its translation: CASSLQGSNEKLFF. Variable domain in full (rest from reference TRBV5-1 and TRBJ1-4): KAGVTQTPRYLIKTRGQQVTLSCSPISGHRSVSWYQQTPGQGLQFLFEYFSETQRNKGNFPGRFSGRQFSNSRSEMNVSTLELGDSALYLCASSLQGSNEKLFFGSGTQLSVL.

J is TRBJ1-4 and V is TRBV9, with D hard to call. Germline assignment: CDR1 SGDLS and CDR2 YYNGEE. The CDR3 contains 14 residues. The V and J ends lost 0 bases and 8 bases respectively, with 11 bases between them. The CDR3 sequence: CASSVGLVGEKLFF. The DNA for the CDR3 is TGTGCCAGCAGCGTAGGCCTCGTGGGCGAAAAACTGTTTTTT.

This rearrangement joins TRBV6-5 to TRBJ1-4; possibly TRBD1 for D (6 bases). CDR1 and CDR2 (germline): MNHEY, SVGAGI. Trimming pared 6 bases from V and 10 bases from J, leaving 12 bases between. The CDR3 consists of 12 residues. CDR3 nucleotides: TGTGCCAGCAGAGGGGGGAAGGGAAAACTGTTTTTT. Amino acid sequence: CASRGGKGKLFF.

The J gene is TRBJ1-1, the V gene TRBV29-1; D not resolved. There are 11 residues in the CDR3. Germline assignment: CDR1 SQVTM and CDR2 ANQGSEA. Trimming cost V 6 bases and J 7 bases, with 12 bases left between them. The CDR3: CSVLTGVEAFF. For the CDR3, the DNA is TGCAGCGTCCTTACGGGCGTTGAAGCTTTCTTT.

The chain combines TRBV11-2 with TRBJ2-5; D not certain. V lost 5 bases and J lost 7, with 17 bases in between. The germline V gene has CDR1 SGHAT and CDR2 FQNNGV. The CDR3 runs to 14 residues. DNA of the CDR3: TGTGCCAGCAGCCCCACGACGGGCGCACGGACCCAGTACTTC. Protein: CASSPTTGARTQYF.

The chain carries TRBV4-1 and TRBJ1-2, with 7 bases aligning to TRBD1. Germline CDR1 is MGHRA and CDR2 is YSYEKL. The V segment lost 5 bases and the J segment 0 bases; nucleotides outside the gene matches: 6. This CDR3 has 15 residues. For the CDR3, the DNA is TGCGCCAGCAGCTTCCGGGACAGCGCTAACTATGGCTACACCTTC. Amino acids: CASSFRDSANYGYTF.

The CDR3 here is CASSLRGRTGELFF. CDR3 DNA: TGTGCCAGCAGTTTACGGGGGAGAACCGGGGAGCTGTTTTTT. The rearrangement uses TRBV28 and TRBJ2-2, with a weak D call TRBD2 (6 bases). The ends were cut back, 2 bases at V and 5 bases at J, with 9 bases in the middle. The CDR3 extends over 14 amino acids. CDR1 and CDR2 (germline): MDHEN, SYDVKM. Full variable domain (outside the CDR3, taken from reference TRBV28 and TRBJ2-2): DVKVTQSSRYLVKRTGEKVFLECVQDMDHENMFWYRQDPGLGLRLIYFSYDVKMKEKGDIPEGYSVSREKKERFSLILESASTNQTSMYLCASSLRGRTGELFFGEGSRLTVL.

The gene calls are TRBV9 and TRBJ2-1, with D perhaps matching TRBD1 or TRBD2 (5 bases each). The CDR3 runs to 18 residues. Germline V gene sequence: CDR1 SGDLS, CDR2 YYNGEE. V lost 0 bases, J lost 3 bases, and 19 bases lay in between. The CDR3 is CASSVGDSPYAGYNEQFF. The CDR3 coding sequence is TGTGCCAGCAGCGTAGGTGACAGCCCCTACGCGGGCTACAATGAGCAGTTCTTC.

V and J are TRBV7-9 and TRBJ1-2; D is undetermined. This CDR3 has 13 amino acids. CDR1 is SEHNR, CDR2 FQNEAQ, per germline (reference sequence). Trimming took off 5 bases at V and 1 base at J, with 8 bases between the two ends. The CDR3 region is CASSGYINYGYTF. The DNA of the CDR3 is TGTGCCAGCAGCGGCTACATTAACTATGGCTACACCTTC. Combining the CDR3 with reference TRBV7-9 and TRBJ1-2 gives the whole variable domain DTGVSQNPRHKITKRGQNVTFRCDPISEHNRLYWYRQTLGQGPEFLTYFQNEAQLEKSRLLSDRFSAERPKGSFSTLEIQRTEQGDSAMYLCASSGYINYGYTFGSGTRLTVV.

The chain joins TRBV5-1 to TRBJ2-3; 9 bases map to TRBD1. The CDR3 covers 15 residues. Germline loops: CDR1 SGHRS, CDR2 YFSETQ. The V and J ends lost 0 bases and 3 bases, in that order; junction bases with no gene match: 2. CDR3 sequence reads: CASSLGDRETDTQYF. CDR3 DNA sequence: TGCGCCAGCAGCTTGGGGGACAGGGAAACAGATACGCAGTATTTT.